This T cell receptor beta chain is drawn from a study of T-cell reconstitution after alpha-beta-depleted transplantation in children. Unique molecular identifiers were built into the TCRbeta library. TCRdb re-called the PCR reads with MiXCR, one entry per CDR3 protein. The top ten hold 5% to 6.5% of the sample, which has around 400,000 distinct CDR3 sequences, approximately 11% seen once. This clonotype was counted ten times or more. The specimen was PBMCs from the stem cell graft donor, collected from the stem cell graft. The receptor's source is a human donor who donated a stem cell graft to a child with acute myeloid leukemia.

Here the CDR3 reads CASSPLGQSQYF. In nucleotides, the CDR3 is TGTGCCAGCTCACCTTTGGGACAGAGCCAGTATTTT. The chain employs TRBV18 and TRBJ2-3; 7 bases match TRBD1. Trimming cost V 3 bases and J 12 bases; bases outside gene matches: 6. Germline V gene lookup returns CDR1 KGHSH and CDR2 LQKENI. The CDR3 runs to 12 residues.